A single sample is the source of the 5 T cell receptor beta chains below, sequenced in a study of cytomegalovirus exposure and HLA in healthy donors. Primers included in the PCR were 60 Vbeta and 13 Jbeta primers. Data came from immunoSEQ multiplex PCR; TCRdb stores just in-frame clones and leaves some out. The sample includes 150,000 or so clones, roughly 84% seen only once; the top ten take about 2.4%. The sample was PBMCs. The receptors come from a woman aged 18-29 years in good health and CMV-seronegative.

The rearrangement uses TRBV4-3 and TRBJ2-2; tentative D call: TRBD1 (6 bases). V was cut by 0 bases and J by 6 bases, with 11 bases left in between. CDR1 is LGHNA and CDR2 is YSLEER in the germline V gene. CDR3 length: 15 residues. Written as DNA, the CDR3 is TGCGCCAGCAGCCAAGAATCAACAGGGTCCGGGGAGCTGTTTTTT. Amino acid sequence: CASSQESTGSGELFF.

The gene calls are TRBV6-5 and TRBJ2-5, with 11 bases matching TRBD2. Germline CDR1 is MNHEY and CDR2 is SVGAGI. The CDR3 is 16 residues long. Trimming took 0 bases from V and 3 from J; bases not matched to a gene: 3. CDR3 sequence: CASSYSVSGGEETQYF. Here the CDR3 DNA reads TGTGCCAGCAGTTACTCAGTTAGCGGGGGGGAAGAGACCCAGTACTTC.

The chain uses TRBV7-2 and TRBJ1-2; TRBD1 is a possible D gene (5 bases). CDR3 length equals 14 residues. Germline V gene lookup returns CDR1 SGHTA and CDR2 FQGNSA. Trimming took off 9 bases at V and 4 bases at J, with 18 bases between the two ends. The DNA for the CDR3 is TGTGCCAGTAGCGCCCAGGGCGGCTCCTATGGCTACACCTTC. Amino acid sequence: CASSAQGGSYGYTF.

The chain uses TRBV6-1 and TRBJ2-7, with unresolved D. This CDR3 region has 15 residues. In germline, CDR1 is MNHNS, CDR2 SASEGT. Trimming stripped 1 base from V and 2 bases from J, with 12 bases between. In nucleotides, the CDR3 is TGTGCCAGCAGTGAAGTGAGGAGTATCGCCTACGAGCAGTACTTC. Translation: CASSEVRSIAYEQYF.

Notes on this clone: The sample contains more than one DNA sequence encoding this CDR3. This chain uses TRBV11-2 with TRBJ2-7; 8 bases align to TRBD2. This CDR3 contains 15 residues. Germline CDR1 reads SGHAT; CDR2 reads FQNNGV. The V segment lost 6 bases and the J segment 2 bases; nucleotides outside the gene matches: 9. CDR3 DNA sequence: TGTGCCAGCAGTCCCGGGACGGGAGGGCCCTACGAGCAGTACTTC. Translation gives CASSPGTGGPYEQYF.